The 27 T cell receptor beta chains in this list originate from one sample, sequenced in a study of vaccination effects on CD4 cells after COVID-19. Profiling relied on immunoSEQ multiplex PCR, and the TCRdb table lists in-frame clones only, not all of them. This sample yields around 30,000 clones, of which 74% are seen a single time; around 13% belongs to the top ten. Their antigen targets remain unknown. Antigen-specific CD4+ T cells were expanded (with viral peptide pools) by the ViraFEST assay ahead of sequencing. A roughly 11-day culture period preceded the isolation of CD4+ T cells. Vaccine administered to participants consisted of two doses of either BNT162b2 or mRNA-1273. The sample was CD4+ T cells from PBMCs cultured with HCoV-229E spike peptides, taken after COVID-19 vaccination. The receptors were gathered from a human donor who received a COVID-19 vaccine.

This sequence joins TRBV4-1 and TRBJ2-5; 7 bases fit TRBD2. J gave up 1 base and V 1 base, and 6 bases lay outside the gene matches. The germline CDR1 and CDR2 sequences are MGHRA and YSYEKL. This CDR3 region has 16 residues. The CDR3: CASSQAWGGIQETQYF. CDR3 DNA: TGCGCCAGCAGCCAAGCGTGGGGGGGGATCCAAGAGACCCAGTACTTC.

The V call is TRBV10-3, the J call TRBJ1-6; D possibly corresponds to TRBD1 (5 bases). There are 14 residues in the CDR3. Trimming pared 4 bases from V and 5 bases from J, leaving 9 bases between. Germline V CDR1 and CDR2: ENHRY, SYGVKD. The DNA for the CDR3 is TGTGCCATCAGTGGAGGACACAATAATTCACCCCTCCACTTT. As protein: CAISGGHNNSPLHF.

This rearrangement joins TRBV10-1 to TRBJ2-7; D not certain. The V gene lost 3 bases and the J gene lost 3 bases, with 12 bases spanning the gap. Germline CDR1 reads WNHNN; CDR2 reads SYGVQD (reference sequence). This CDR3 spans 14 amino acids. CDR3 sequence (DNA): TGCGCCAGCAGTGACTTCTCCATGGGCTACGAGCAGTACTTC. Translated: CASSDFSMGYEQYF.

DNA for the CDR3: TGTGCCAGCAGCCTATATACGGGGAACACTGAAGCTTTCTTT. This sequence encodes CASSLYTGNTEAFF. This chain connects TRBV9 to TRBJ1-1, with unresolved D. CDR1 is SGDLS, CDR2 YYNGEE, per germline. The CDR3 runs to 14 residues. The ends were cut back, 4 bases at V and 1 base at J, with 11 bases in the middle.

This chain joins TRBV1 and TRBJ2-5; the table's D call, TRBD2, has no DNA check behind it. TRBV1 is described as a pseudogene. The CDR3 sequence is 17 residues long. DNA of the CDR3: TGCACCAGCAGCCAAGATCATCCCCGGGGGGGCGGGGAGACCCAGTACTTC. It specifies CTSSQDHPRGGGETQYF.

V gene TRBV6-4 combines with J gene TRBJ1-2, with D uncertain. The CDR3 totals 16 residues. V was clipped by 0 bases and J by 2 bases, with 13 bases between them. CDR1 and CDR2 from the germline V gene are MRHNA and SNTAGT. Here the CDR3 reads CASSDSFLGVNYGYTF. The CDR3 nucleotides are TGTGCCAGCAGTGACTCGTTCCTGGGAGTGAACTATGGCTACACCTTC.

The rearrangement joins TRBV18 to TRBJ1-1; no reliable D call. Germline V gives CDR1 KGHSH, CDR2 LQKENI. V was pared by 4 bases and J by 3 bases, with 9 bases between. The CDR3 has 13 amino acids. This CDR3 reads CASSRRSDTEAFF. CDR3 coding DNA: TGTGCCAGCTCACGAAGATCAGACACTGAAGCTTTCTTT.

The rearrangement links TRBV5-1 to TRBJ2-1; 11 bases are shared with TRBD2. This CDR3 contains 19 residues. Losses at the gene ends were 1 base for V and 1 base for J; bases not matched to a gene: 10. Germline CDR1 SGHRS, CDR2 YFSETQ. The CDR3 DNA sequence: TGCGCCAGCAGCTTGAAGGGGGTAGCGGGAGGGTCTTCCTACAATGAGCAGTTCTTC. As protein: CASSLKGVAGGSSYNEQFF.

The V and J genes are TRBV2 and TRBJ2-1, with TRBD2 as a possible D gene (6 bases). This CDR3 region has 14 residues. The V gene lost 6 bases and the J gene lost 0 bases, with 9 bases spanning the gap. CDR1 is SNHLY, CDR2 FYNNEI, per germline. CDR3 nucleotides: TGTGCCAGCAGGGGGGGTAGCTCCTACAATGAGCAGTTCTTC. This encodes CASRGGSSYNEQFF.

Written as DNA, the CDR3 is TGTGCCAGCAGCCAAGGGGTAAGCTCCTACGAGCAGTACTTC. It codes for CASSQGVSSYEQYF. The chain combines TRBV3-1 (or the pseudogene TRBV3-2) with TRBJ2-7; D uncertain. The germline V gene has CDR1 LGHDT and CDR2 YNNKEL (reference sequence). V lost 1 base and J 0 bases, leaving 7 bases between the germline ends. This CDR3 spans 14 amino acids.

This sequence joins TRBV20-1 and TRBJ2-5, with 13 nucleotides matching TRBD2. The CDR3 is 16 amino acids. The V and J ends lost 3 bases and 2 bases, in that order; junction bases with no gene match: 6. The V gene's germline CDR1 is DFQATT and CDR2 SNEGSKA (reference sequence). The CDR3 spells CSASDTSGGGQETQYF. The CDR3 DNA is TGCAGTGCTAGTGATACTAGCGGGGGGGGACAAGAGACCCAGTACTTC.

This chain links TRBV12-3 or TRBV12-4 with TRBJ2-1, with TRBD2 as a possible D gene (6 bases). This CDR3 is built from 13 residues. Trimming shortened V by 6 bases and J by 4 bases, and 10 bases separated the two germline ends. The CDR3 sequence is CASRRLGYNEQFF. DNA of the CDR3: TGTGCCAGCAGAAGACTAGGATACAATGAGCAGTTCTTC.

The rearrangement joins TRBV6-6 to TRBJ1-1; no firm D call. V gave up 5 bases and J gave up 5 bases, with 12 bases separating them. The germline gives CDR1 MNHNY, CDR2 SVGAGI (reference sequence). There are 13 residues in the CDR3. In DNA form, the CDR3 reads TGTGCCAGCAGTAGGACTCGTCAGACTGAAGCTTTCTTT. Its translation: CASSRTRQTEAFF.

This chain connects TRBV19 to TRBJ1-2; 11 nucleotides align to TRBD1. J gave up 14 bases and V 6 bases, and 8 bases lay outside the gene matches. Germline CDR1 and CDR2: LNHDA and SQIVND (reference sequence). The CDR3 covers 12 residues. CDR3 residues: CASSYGQGARTF. The CDR3 region has the DNA TGTGCCAGTAGCTATGGACAGGGGGCACGGACCTTC.

The chain uses TRBV6-5 and TRBJ1-4; D not certain. Germline CDR1 MNHEY, CDR2 SVGAGI. The V end lost 0 bases, the J end lost 12 bases, and 11 bases lay between the germline ends. The CDR3 has 13 residues. CDR3 DNA sequence: TGTGCCAGCAGTTACTCGCCCAAGGAAGAACTGTTTTTT. Residues: CASSYSPKEELFF.

In this sample, this clone is medium-sized. The V gene is TRBV27, the J gene TRBJ2-7; 10 bases map to TRBD1. J lost 3 bases, V lost 6 bases, and 14 bases had no gene match. The CDR3 has 17 residues. CDR1 is MNHEY and CDR2 is SMNVEV in the germline V gene (reference sequence). CDR3 nucleotides: TGTGCCAGCAGCCAAAAGGGGACAGGGGTTCGGGACTACGAGCAGTACTTC. The encoded protein is CASSQKGTGVRDYEQYF.

This chain uses TRBV5-1 with TRBJ2-6; D call uncertain. Germline-derived CDR1 and CDR2 are SGHRS and YFSETQ. This CDR3 region has 14 residues. Deletions cut 7 bases from V and 0 bases from J, with 8 bases between. The CDR3 protein is CASGQSSGANVLTF. CDR3 nucleotides: TGCGCCAGCGGGCAGTCCTCTGGGGCCAACGTCCTGACTTTC.

The chain recombines TRBV6-4 with TRBJ2-2, with 7 bases identical to TRBD2. This CDR3 is 14 amino acids long. CDR1 is MRHNA, CDR2 SNTAGT, per germline. V lost 11 bases to trimming and J lost 7 bases; unmatched junction nucleotides: 13. CDR3 sequence (DNA): TGTGCCCAACCTAGACCGACTAGCCACGGGGAGCTGTTTTTT. This codes for CAQPRPTSHGELFF.

The chain uses TRBV25-1 and TRBJ1-6; TRBD1 is a possible D gene (5 bases). Germline CDR1 and CDR2: MGHDK and SYGVNS. Deletions cut 3 bases from V and 0 bases from J, with 9 bases between. This CDR3 spans 16 amino acids. This CDR3 reads CASSDAGSSYNSPLHF. For the CDR3, the DNA is TGTGCCAGCAGTGATGCAGGGAGCTCCTATAATTCACCCCTCCACTTT.

In its sample, this clone was seen a few times. The chain is built from TRBV3-1 (or the pseudogene TRBV3-2) and TRBJ2-3; D gene ambiguous. V lost 1 base to trimming and J lost 2 bases, with 7 bases between them. The CDR3 consists of 14 residues. Germline assignment: CDR1 LGHDT and CDR2 YNNKEL (reference sequence). CDR3 region: CASSQGTSTDTQYF. The CDR3 DNA sequence: TGTGCCAGCAGCCAAGGAACTTCCACAGATACGCAGTATTTT.

The chain recombines TRBV6-5 with TRBJ2-5; 10 nucleotides agree with TRBD1. Trimming at V came to 6 bases and at J to 5 bases, leaving 6 bases not matched to a gene. The CDR3 runs 14 residues. Germline V lookup: CDR1 MNHEY, CDR2 SVGAGI. CDR3 sequence reads: CASSETGGRETQYF. The CDR3 DNA reads TGTGCCAGCAGCGAGACAGGGGGCCGGGAGACCCAGTACTTC.

The genes are TRBV12-3 or TRBV12-4 and TRBJ1-1, with TRBD1 matching over 11 bases. The V segment lost 8 bases and the J segment 4 bases; nucleotides outside the gene matches: 3. This CDR3 is 13 amino acids long. The CDR3 spells CASAGTGGTEAFF. The CDR3 DNA reads as TGTGCCAGCGCCGGGACAGGGGGCACTGAAGCTTTCTTT.

This chain joins TRBV5-5 and TRBJ1-5; D is ambiguous. Trimming shortened V by 4 bases and J by 4 bases, and 9 bases separated the two germline ends. The CDR3 runs 13 residues. Germline V gene lookup returns CDR1 SGHKS and CDR2 YYEKEE (reference sequence). The CDR3 DNA follows: TGTGCCAGCAGCCTCCGCGGAAATCAGCCCCAGCATTTT. Translating it yields CASSLRGNQPQHF.

The V call is TRBV4-1, the J call TRBJ2-6, with 8 bases identical to TRBD1. V lost 3 bases, J lost 1 base, and 11 bases stayed unmatched. This CDR3 is 19 amino acids long. The germline CDR1 and CDR2 sequences are MGHRA and YSYEKL. This CDR3 reads CASSHQSGRGQSGANVLTF. In nucleotides, the CDR3 is TGCGCCAGCAGCCATCAATCAGGCAGGGGGCAGTCTGGGGCCAACGTCCTGACTTTC.

The V and J genes are TRBV5-1 and TRBJ2-5; D possibly corresponds to TRBD1 (6 bases). The CDR3 has 13 amino acids. CDR1 and CDR2 (germline): SGHRS, YFSETQ. The V and J ends lost 4 bases and 5 bases respectively, with 12 bases between them. The CDR3 reads CASSMGHVETQYF. DNA for the CDR3: TGCGCCAGCAGCATGGGACATGTGGAGACCCAGTACTTC.

This clone was seen more than once but under ten times. The genes are TRBV10-1 and TRBJ2-1, with 9 bases lining up with TRBD2. In germline, CDR1 is WNHNN, CDR2 SYGVQD (reference sequence). The CDR3 runs 15 residues. With V trimmed by 8 bases and J by 1 base, 6 bases remained unmatched. CDR3 sequence reads: CASQDSGGSYNEQFF. The CDR3 DNA follows: TGCGCCAGCCAGGATAGCGGGGGTTCCTACAATGAGCAGTTCTTC.

J is TRBJ2-1 and V is TRBV18, with D perhaps TRBD2 (5 bases). Germline V gives CDR1 KGHSH, CDR2 LQKENI. Trimming removed 2 bases from V and 14 bases from J, with 13 bases in between. The CDR3 extends over 12 amino acids. The CDR3 bases are TGTGCCAGCTCACCATTCGGAGGTCGTGAGTTCTTC. As protein: CASSPFGGREFF.